One TCR beta chain is described in this entry. The data belong to a study of blood T cell repertoires in COVID-19. Background on the study: Samples taken during acute and convalescent COVID-19 were collected in the United States, Italy and Spain. T cells, B-cell-depleted T cells, or PBMCs provided the cDNA or gDNA that served as material.

Trimming stripped 0 bases from V and 0 bases from J, with 7 bases between. Germline values: CDR1 SGHRS, CDR2 YFSETQ. The CDR3 length is 14 residues. Original analysis: Nucleated cell counts were estimated from reference gene primer amplification. Profiled with immunoSEQ multiplex PCR; TCRdb holds only in-frame clones, not every one. V and J calls and clone size follow that table, whereas D and trimming were derived from the DNA. The sample consists of approximately 150,000 clones, around 84% of them appearing once. The receptor comes from a woman of 80 years or more with acute or convalescent COVID-19. Sample: peripheral blood. The V call is TRBV5-1, the J call TRBJ2-7; D remains unclear. The CDR3: CASSLVESSYEQYF. In DNA form, the CDR3 reads TGCGCCAGCAGCTTGGTAGAGAGCTCCTACGAGCAGTACTTC.